The 18 T cell receptor beta chains reported below all come from one sample, sequenced in a study of cytomegalovirus exposure and HLA in healthy donors. The primer mix had 60 Vbeta and 13 Jbeta primers. Measured with immunoSEQ multiplex PCR; TCRdb has only the in-frame clones, and not every one. The data show over 100,000 clones, 75% to 80% seen once. Sequenced sample: PBMCs. Receptor source: a man aged 60-69 years in good health and CMV-seropositive.

This clone was detected once. This chain connects TRBV19 to TRBJ2-1; 8 nucleotides align to TRBD2. CDR3 size: 12 residues. The junction had 8 bases not matched to a gene; V was cut back by 9 bases and J by 10 bases. The V gene's germline CDR1 is LNHDA and CDR2 SQIVND (reference sequence). This CDR3 reads CASQRGGQEQFF. The CDR3 region has the DNA TGTGCCAGCCAACGGGGGGGCCAAGAGCAGTTCTTC.

The CDR3 DNA follows: TGTGCCTGTATGACAGCGACTAACTATGGCTACACCTTC. This codes for CACMTATNYGYTF. This chain links TRBV30 with TRBJ1-2; tentative D call: TRBD1 (5 bases). With 6 bases removed from V and 0 bases from J, the gap between germline ends came to 11 bases. Germline CDR1 and CDR2: GTSNPN and SVGIG (reference sequence). CDR3 length equals 13 residues. The complete variable domain, with remaining parts taken from reference TRBV30 and TRBJ1-2, reads SQTIHQWPATLVQPVGSPLSLECTVEGTSNPNLYWYRQAAGRGLQLLFYSVGIGQISSEVPQNLSASRPQDRQFILSSKKLLLSDSGFYLCACMTATNYGYTFGSGTRLTVV.

V gene TRBV28 combines with J gene TRBJ1-1; a weak D match, TRBD1 (6 bases). Germline assignment: CDR1 MDHEN and CDR2 SYDVKM. Trimming removed 10 bases from V and 1 base from J, with 13 bases in between. The CDR3 length is 13 residues. The CDR3 region is CAILGHANTEAFF. The CDR3 DNA sequence: TGTGCCATCCTGGGACACGCGAACACTGAAGCTTTCTTT.

This clone appeared a few times. This chain uses TRBV19 with TRBJ1-6; 7 bases agree with TRBD1. Germline trimming cut 6 bases from V and 9 bases from J; bases unmatched to any gene: 5. Germline V gene lookup returns CDR1 LNHDA and CDR2 SQIVND (reference sequence). This CDR3 is 13 amino acids long. In DNA, the CDR3 is TGTGCCAGTAGCAGACAGGGCGGTTCACCCCTCCACTTT. Translation: CASSRQGGSPLHF.

This sequence joins TRBV28 and TRBJ2-1, with D maybe TRBD1 (6 bases). Looked up from germline, CDR1 is MDHEN and CDR2 is SYDVKM. The CDR3 runs to 15 residues. The V end lost 5 bases, the J end lost 4 bases, and 15 bases lay between the germline ends. The CDR3 reads CASSPRPRGYNEQFF. As DNA, the CDR3 is TGTGCCAGCAGTCCTCGGCCGAGGGGGTACAATGAGCAGTTCTTC.

This clone has more than one count but fewer than ten. The chain recombines TRBV5-4 with TRBJ1-1, with TRBD1 matching over 9 bases. V shed 5 bases and J 4 bases; nucleotides not matched to a gene: 6. Per germline, CDR1 SGHNT and CDR2 YYREEE (reference sequence). CDR3 length: 14 amino acids. Here the CDR3 reads CASRAGTGRTEAFF. The CDR3 DNA reads TGTGCCAGCAGAGCCGGGACAGGGCGCACTGAAGCTTTCTTT.

This chain uses TRBV5-8 with TRBJ1-2, with TRBD1 identical over 8 bases. This CDR3 comprises 13 residues. CDR1 is SGHTS and CDR2 is YDEGEE in the germline V gene. Unmatched junction bases numbered 8, after V lost 1 base and J lost 12 bases. The CDR3 here is CASSLSPPRGHTF. CDR3 nucleotide sequence: TGTGCCAGCAGCTTGTCCCCCCCCAGGGGGCACACCTTC.

The genes are TRBV9 and TRBJ2-1; D is unclear. Trimming pared 1 base from V and 8 bases from J, leaving 10 bases between. CDR3 length: 13 amino acids. Germline-derived CDR1 and CDR2 are SGDLS and YYNGEE. The CDR3 protein is CASSVLGSDEQFF. The CDR3 DNA follows: TGTGCCAGCAGCGTATTGGGCAGTGATGAGCAGTTCTTC.

V is TRBV7-8 and J is TRBJ2-5; a possible D gene is TRBD1 (6 bases). Trimming took off 7 bases at V and 1 base at J, with 19 bases between the two ends. The CDR3 runs 16 residues. Germline-derived CDR1 and CDR2 are SGHVS and FQNEAQ. Written as DNA, the CDR3 is TGTGCCAGCACCACTTGGGGGCTTAGGACCCAAGAGACCCAGTACTTC. Translation: CASTTWGLRTQETQYF.

The V and J genes are TRBV6-1 and TRBJ2-1; the D gene is possibly TRBD2 (5 bases). Per the germline V gene, CDR1 is MNHNS and CDR2 is SASEGT. Between the trimmed V and J ends, which lost 1 base and 6 bases, there was a span of 10 bases. This CDR3 comprises 14 residues. Here the CDR3 reads CASSEGQRFNEQFF. The CDR3 DNA is TGTGCCAGCAGTGAAGGGCAGCGGTTCAATGAGCAGTTCTTC.

This clone appeared once. This chain joins TRBV18 and TRBJ1-5; D uncertain. The germline V and J ends were trimmed by 5 bases and 4 bases, with 18 bases remaining between them. Germline V gives CDR1 KGHSH, CDR2 LQKENI. CDR3 length: 16 residues. CDR3 sequence reads: CASSDIFEGANQPQHF. In DNA, the CDR3 is TGTGCCAGCTCAGACATTTTTGAGGGCGCGAATCAGCCCCAGCATTTT.

This clone was counted a few times. V usage is TRBV28 and J usage is TRBJ2-7; D is possibly TRBD1 (6 bases). Germline-derived CDR1 and CDR2 are MDHEN and SYDVKM. The length of the CDR3 is 15 residues. Trimming pared 7 bases from V and 1 base from J, leaving 17 bases between. In DNA form, the CDR3 reads TGTGCCAGCAATCAGAAGTCACAGGGATCCTACGAGCAGTACTTC. Protein: CASNQKSQGSYEQYF.

This chain uses TRBV14 with TRBJ2-7, with 9 bases fitting TRBD1. V was pared by 4 bases and J by 3 bases, with 7 bases of the junction left unmatched. The germline gives CDR1 SGHDN, CDR2 FVKESK. The CDR3 length is 15 residues. This CDR3 is CASSPRTGEIYEQYF. In nucleotides, the CDR3 is TGTGCCAGCAGCCCAAGGACAGGGGAAATCTACGAGCAGTACTTC.

The chain is built from TRBV19 and TRBJ1-2; TRBD1 agrees at 7 bases. This CDR3 has 15 residues. CDR1 and CDR2 from the germline V gene are LNHDA and SQIVND (reference sequence). V shed 3 bases and J 4 bases; nucleotides not matched to a gene: 8. CDR3 residues: CASSILGGQSYGYTF. The CDR3 nucleotides read TGTGCCAGTAGTATCCTTGGGGGACAGTCCTATGGCTACACCTTC.

This chain joins TRBV10-1 and TRBJ2-7, with 8 bases fitting TRBD1. The germline V gene has CDR1 WNHNN and CDR2 SYGVQD (reference sequence). CDR3 size: 15 residues. With 3 bases clipped from V and 0 bases from J, the junction kept 4 bases outside the gene matches. The CDR3 DNA reads as TGCGCCAGCAGTGATTTCGGGACAGGCTCCTACGAGCAGTACTTC. It encodes CASSDFGTGSYEQYF.

This clone appeared a few times. This chain links TRBV7-2 with TRBJ2-5; a weak D match, TRBD2 (6 bases). The CDR3 contains 13 residues. The V and J ends lost 2 bases and 5 bases respectively, with 9 bases between them. Germline CDR1 reads SGHTA; CDR2 reads FQGNSA. The CDR3 protein is CASSLNSGETQYF. CDR3 nucleotide sequence: TGTGCCAGCAGCTTAAACAGCGGGGAGACCCAGTACTTC.

In its sample, this clone was seen once. The chain employs TRBV12-2 and TRBJ1-6; TRBD1, the D gene given by the table, was not confirmed from the DNA. TRBV12-2 is labeled a pseudogene. This CDR3 is 17 amino acids long. CDR3 nucleotides: TGTGCAAGTCGCTTAGCGCATTGGGGGCCCTATAATTCACCCCTCCACTTT. Translation gives CASRLAHWGPYNSPLHF.

Notes on this clone: The same CDR3 is also encoded by other DNA sequences in this sample. DNA of the CDR3: TGTGCCAGCAGCTTGACAGGGACCTACGAGCAGTACTTC. Translation gives CASSLTGTYEQYF. The rearrangement links TRBV5-4 to TRBJ2-7; TRBD1 might be the D (6 bases). Trimming left V 1 base short and J 2 bases short, with 7 bases between. CDR3 length equals 13 residues. Germline CDR1 SGHNT, CDR2 YYREEE (reference sequence).